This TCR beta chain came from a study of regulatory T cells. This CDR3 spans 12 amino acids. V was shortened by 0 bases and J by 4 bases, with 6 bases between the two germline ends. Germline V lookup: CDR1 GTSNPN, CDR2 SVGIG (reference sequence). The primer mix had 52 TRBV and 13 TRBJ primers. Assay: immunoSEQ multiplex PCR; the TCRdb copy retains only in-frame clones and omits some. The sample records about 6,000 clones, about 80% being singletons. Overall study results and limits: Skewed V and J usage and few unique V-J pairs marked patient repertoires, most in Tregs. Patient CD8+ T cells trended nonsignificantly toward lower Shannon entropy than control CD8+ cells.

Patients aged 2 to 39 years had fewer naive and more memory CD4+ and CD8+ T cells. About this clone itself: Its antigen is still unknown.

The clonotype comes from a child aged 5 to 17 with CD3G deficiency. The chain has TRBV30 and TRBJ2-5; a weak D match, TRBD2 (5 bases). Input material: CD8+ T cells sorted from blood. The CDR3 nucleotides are TGTGCCTGGAGTGTACGGGGAGAGACCCAGTACTTC. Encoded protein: CAWSVRGETQYF.